A single sample gave rise to the 23 T cell receptor beta chains below, sequenced in a study of blood T cell repertoires in COVID-19. TCRdb keeps only in-frame clones here, not all; method: immunoSEQ multiplex PCR. The data hold over 100,000 clones, with around four fifths observed a single time. Sequenced: peripheral blood. These receptors all come from a man between 65 and 85 years old with acute or convalescent COVID-19.

The V gene is TRBV29-1, the J gene TRBJ1-1; D perhaps matches TRBD1 (5 bases). V gave up 7 bases and J gave up 1 base, with 13 bases separating them. There are 13 residues in the CDR3. The germline gives CDR1 SQVTM, CDR2 ANQGSEA. The CDR3: CSGGRAGNTEAFF. In DNA, the CDR3 is TGCAGCGGGGGGAGGGCAGGGAACACTGAAGCTTTCTTT.

The rearrangement uses TRBV10-3 and TRBJ1-2; D remains ambiguous. Per germline, CDR1 ENHRY and CDR2 SYGVKD. Trimming removed 8 bases from V and 4 bases from J, with 11 bases in between. This CDR3 comprises 12 residues. Here the CDR3 DNA reads TGTGCCATCGGAGGCAGCCTCTATGGCTACACCTTC. Its protein product is CAIGGSLYGYTF.

V gene TRBV6-2 or TRBV6-3 combines with J gene TRBJ1-3, with 9 bases identical to TRBD1. Germline V lookup: CDR1 MNHEY, CDR2 SVGEGT. The junction had 4 bases not matched to a gene; V was cut back by 5 bases and J by 2 bases. The CDR3 is made up of 15 amino acids. CDR3 in DNA: TGTGCCAGCAGTCAGGACAGGGGTCCTGGAAACACCATATATTTT. The encoded protein is CASSQDRGPGNTIYF.

This clone was seen just once. The V gene is TRBV7-7, the J gene TRBJ2-7; 10 bases agree with TRBD1. CDR1 and CDR2 from the germline V gene are SSHAT and FNYEAQ (reference sequence). The V segment lost 4 bases and the J segment 2 bases; nucleotides outside the gene matches: 2. The CDR3 runs 14 residues. CDR3 in amino acids: CASSSGQGAYEQYF. The CDR3 nucleotides are TGTGCCAGCAGCTCAGGACAGGGGGCCTACGAGCAGTACTTC. The full variable domain, rest sourced from reference TRBV7-7 and TRBJ2-7, is GAGVSQSPRYKVTKRGQDVTLRCDPISSHATLYWYQQALGQGPEFLTYFNYEAQPDKSGLPSDRFSAERPEGSISTLTIQRTEQRDSAMYRCASSSGQGAYEQYFGPGTRLTVT.

This sequence joins TRBV7-2 and TRBJ2-3; D perhaps matches TRBD1 (6 bases). The V end lost 6 bases, the J end lost 5 bases, and 18 bases lay between the germline ends. Germline CDR1 is SGHTA and CDR2 is FQGNSA. The CDR3 consists of 15 residues. CDR3 bases: TGTGCCAGCAGTCTGCAGACAGGTTCAGGAGATACGCAGTATTTT. It yields the protein CASSLQTGSGDTQYF.

On this clone itself: One end of the junction is discordant with germline, which a read error may explain. The rearrangement joins TRBV11-2 to TRBJ2-1, with D hard to call. This CDR3 contains 12 residues. Germline CDR1 and CDR2: SGHAT and FQNNGV. The CDR3 nucleotides read TGTGCCAGCACCTTAGAAAGAGTCGAGCAGTTCTTC. Amino acid sequence: CASTLERVEQFF.

The chain joins TRBV4-2 to TRBJ2-7, with a weak D call TRBD2 (5 bases). CDR3 length: 13 residues. V was clipped by 2 bases and J by 4 bases, with 9 bases between them. Germline assignment: CDR1 LGHNA and CDR2 YNFKEQ. CDR3 loop: CASSQLAKYEQYF. The CDR3, as DNA: TGTGCCAGCAGCCAACTAGCTAAATACGAGCAGTACTTC.

This clone was observed a single time. The chain carries TRBV4-2 and TRBJ1-5; D is undetermined. Trimming pared 4 bases from V and 5 bases from J, leaving 15 bases between. The CDR3 length is 15 residues. CDR1 and CDR2 (germline): LGHNA, YNFKEQ. This chain's CDR3 is CASSPRYLGDQPQHF. The CDR3 DNA follows: TGTGCCAGCAGCCCAAGATATCTCGGGGATCAGCCCCAGCATTTT.

The chain couples TRBV29-1 to TRBJ2-5; the D is unclear. The V and J ends lost 1 base and 2 bases respectively, with 11 bases between them. The V gene's germline CDR1 is SQVTM and CDR2 ANQGSEA. This CDR3 is built from 14 residues. CDR3 nucleotide sequence: TGCAGCGTTGAAGCCGCAGGTGTTCAAGAGACCCAGTACTTC. This sequence encodes CSVEAAGVQETQYF. Using reference TRBV29-1 and TRBJ2-5 for the parts outside the CDR3, the full variable domain is SAVISQKPSRDICQRGTSLTIQCQVDSQVTMMFWYRQQPGQSLTLIATANQGSEATYESGFVIDKFPISRPNLTFSTLTVSNMSPEDSSIYLCSVEAAGVQETQYFGPGTRLLVL.

The chain joins TRBV11-2 to TRBJ1-4; TRBD1 matches at 7 bases. The trim removed 7 bases at V and 4 bases at J, leaving 12 bases unmatched. The CDR3 has 16 amino acids. The V gene's germline CDR1 is SGHAT and CDR2 FQNNGV. The DNA of the CDR3 is TGTGCCAGCACCCGTTGGAGGGGGCTCGGTAATGAAAAACTGTTTTTT. This gives the protein CASTRWRGLGNEKLFF.

V and J are TRBV6-6 and TRBJ2-1, with 7 bases identical to TRBD2. With V trimmed by 5 bases and J by 0 bases, 10 bases remained unmatched. This CDR3 spans 17 amino acids. Germline V CDR1 and CDR2: MNHNY, SVGAGI (reference sequence). CDR3 loop: CASSPRGSGTSYNEQFF. The DNA of the CDR3 is TGTGCCAGCAGTCCCCGGGGGAGCGGGACCTCCTACAATGAGCAGTTCTTC.

This clone occurred a few times. The chain uses TRBV19 and TRBJ1-1, with TRBD1 as a possible D gene (5 bases). Between the trimmed V and J ends, which lost 3 bases and 5 bases, there was a span of 13 bases. The length of the CDR3 is 14 residues. CDR1 and CDR2 from the germline V gene are LNHDA and SQIVND (reference sequence). CDR3 residues: CASSIKPGITEAFF. CDR3 nucleotide sequence: TGTGCCAGTAGTATTAAGCCAGGGATAACTGAAGCTTTCTTT. Combining the CDR3 with reference TRBV19 and TRBJ1-1 gives the whole variable domain DGGITQSPKYLFRKEGQNVTLSCEQNLNHDAMYWYRQDPGQGLRLIYYSQIVNDFQKGDIAEGYSVSREKKESFPLTVTSAQKNPTAFYLCASSIKPGITEAFFGQGTRLTVV.

This clone was detected once. The gene calls are TRBV16 and TRBJ2-3, with D maybe TRBD1 (5 bases). V shed 5 bases and J shed 3 bases, with 18 bases lying between them. This CDR3 has 16 amino acids. The germline CDR1 and CDR2 sequences are KGHSY and FQNENV. The CDR3 sequence is CASSSQGNSGTDTQYF. The CDR3 region has the DNA TGTGCCAGCAGCTCCCAGGGAAATTCTGGGACAGATACGCAGTATTTT.

The genes are TRBV19 and TRBJ1-6; 10 nucleotides align to TRBD1. The CDR3 covers 16 residues. CDR1 is LNHDA and CDR2 is SQIVND in the germline V gene (reference sequence). V shed 1 base and J 8 bases; nucleotides not matched to a gene: 5. For the CDR3, the DNA is TGTGCCAGTAGTATAGGCTCGACAGGGGGCTATTCACCCCTCCACTTT. Encoded protein: CASSIGSTGGYSPLHF.

The rearrangement links TRBV10-2 to TRBJ2-1, with TRBD2 identical over 8 bases. This CDR3 has 14 residues. V lost 7 bases and J lost 1; bases outside the gene matches: 3. Germline V gene sequence: CDR1 WSHSY, CDR2 SAAADI. In DNA form, the CDR3 reads TGCGCCAGCATAAGCGGGGGATCCTACAATGAGCAGTTCTTC. Protein sequence: CASISGGSYNEQFF.

The rearrangement joins TRBV11-2 to TRBJ2-1; 11 nucleotides line up with TRBD2. The CDR3 spans 16 residues. Per germline, CDR1 SGHAT and CDR2 FQNNGV. V gave up 5 bases and J gave up 1 base; unmatched junction bases: 4. As DNA, the CDR3 is TGTGCCAGCAGCCAGACTAGCGGGGTATCCTACAATGAGCAGTTCTTC. Translating gives CASSQTSGVSYNEQFF.

The chain uses TRBV27 and TRBJ1-2; TRBD1 is a possible D gene (6 bases). The CDR3 consists of 12 residues. Germline CDR1 and CDR2: MNHEY and SMNVEV (reference sequence). Trimming stripped 2 bases from V and 5 bases from J, with 6 bases between. CDR3 loop: CASSLQGYGYTF. The CDR3 DNA sequence: TGTGCCAGCAGTTTACAGGGGTATGGCTACACCTTC.

This clone was seen just once. The V gene is TRBV9, the J gene TRBJ1-3, with D unclear. The germline CDR1 and CDR2 sequences are SGDLS and YYNGEE. V was cut by 3 bases and J by 4 bases, with 17 bases left in between. The CDR3 has 16 residues. This CDR3 reads CASSARHGRTGNTIYF. CDR3 in DNA: TGTGCCAGCAGCGCCCGTCACGGTCGAACCGGAAACACCATATATTTT.

The genes are TRBV19 and TRBJ2-6; tentatively, D is TRBD1 (5 bases). The CDR3 covers 15 residues. In germline, CDR1 is LNHDA, CDR2 SQIVND (reference sequence). The V gene lost 3 bases and the J gene lost 4 bases, with 10 bases spanning the gap. In nucleotides, the CDR3 is TGTGCCAGTAGTATCGCAGGGCTCGGGGCCAACGTCCTGACTTTC. It encodes CASSIAGLGANVLTF.

The chain joins TRBV24-1 to TRBJ2-3, with 11 bases identical to TRBD2. The junction had 6 bases not matched to a gene; V was cut back by 9 bases and J by 2 bases. CDR3 length: 15 amino acids. Germline values: CDR1 KGHDR, CDR2 SFDVKD. Here the CDR3 reads CATGLAGGYTDTQYF. DNA of the CDR3: TGTGCCACCGGTCTAGCGGGGGGATACACAGATACGCAGTATTTT.

The rearrangement uses TRBV19 and TRBJ2-7, with D tentatively TRBD2 (6 bases). The CDR3 has 15 residues. V dropped 3 bases and J dropped 2 bases, with 14 bases sitting between them. Per the germline V gene, CDR1 is LNHDA and CDR2 is SQIVND (reference sequence). CDR3 coding DNA: TGTGCCAGTAGTATTCGCCGGGACTCCCCCTACGAGCAGTACTTC. Translated: CASSIRRDSPYEQYF.

The chain is built from TRBV10-3 and TRBJ1-1; possibly TRBD1 for D (5 bases). Germline V gene sequence: CDR1 ENHRY, CDR2 SYGVKD. Trimming cost V 6 bases and J 3 bases, with 11 bases left between them. CDR3 size: 13 residues. The chain's CDR3 is CAIRKDSYTEAFF. For the CDR3, the DNA is TGTGCCATCAGGAAAGACAGCTACACTGAAGCTTTCTTT.

V gene TRBV5-1 combines with J gene TRBJ1-3; D gene ambiguous. The CDR3 runs to 18 residues. Trimming pared 0 bases from V and 0 bases from J, leaving 16 bases between. Germline V gene lookup returns CDR1 SGHRS and CDR2 YFSETQ. CDR3 DNA sequence: TGCGCCAGCAGCTTGGCGCGGGGAGGTTCCTACTCTGGAAACACCATATATTTT. This sequence encodes CASSLARGGSYSGNTIYF.